A single sample gave rise to the 4 T cell receptor beta chains below, sequenced in a study of CD8+CD57+ T cells in acquired aplastic anemia (dated by TCRdb to the late 2010s). For sequencing, an Illumina HiSeq 2000 was employed. TCR beta VDJ combination and CDR3 sequence profiling used genomic DNA as the template. The public reads were reprocessed in TCRdb via fastp at Q25 and MiXCR, keeping in-frame beta chains. CDR3 protein duplicates are merged, each entry listing the most common genes and DNA. For this sample there are 400,000 to 450,000 distinct CDR3 sequences; about two thirds appear just once. The ten largest clones represent 4% of the sample. The specimen sequenced was sorted CD4+, CD8+, or CD8+CD57+ T cells (not recorded which) from PBMCs. These TCRs come from a human donor in good health, serving as a control.

The V gene is TRBV7-2, the J gene TRBJ2-3; 7 bases map to TRBD1. Germline trimming cut 5 bases from V and 3 bases from J; bases unmatched to any gene: 5. Germline V gene lookup returns CDR1 SGHTA and CDR2 FQGNSA. CDR3 size: 14 residues. CDR3 protein: CASSQDRHTDTQYF. The CDR3 region has the DNA TGTGCCAGCAGCCAGGACAGGCATACAGATACGCAGTATTTT.

The chain links TRBV25-1 to TRBJ2-7; D not certain. The CDR3 totals 14 residues. Germline V gene sequence: CDR1 MGHDK, CDR2 SYGVNS. V was cut by 6 bases and J by 1 base, with 13 bases left in between. The CDR3 DNA is TGTGCCAGCAGCCCGCCCGATATATCCTACGAGCAGTACTTC. Translation: CASSPPDISYEQYF.

This clonotype appeared a single time. V gene TRBV5-1 combines with J gene TRBJ1-6; TRBD1 might be the D (5 bases). Trimming left V 7 bases short and J 18 bases short, with 20 bases between. The germline CDR1 and CDR2 sequences are SGHRS and YFSETQ. The CDR3 contains 12 residues. The CDR3 DNA sequence: TGCGCCAGCGGCCGAGGGCAGGGCGCCTACCACTTT. Amino acid sequence: CASGRGQGAYHF.

This chain joins TRBV2 and TRBJ2-7; tentative D call: TRBD2 (6 bases). V was pared by 0 bases and J by 6 bases, with 6 bases between. The CDR3 covers 12 residues. In germline, CDR1 is SNHLY, CDR2 FYNNEI. The CDR3 sequence: CASSEAGGEQYF. CDR3 sequence (DNA): TGTGCCAGCAGTGAAGCGGGGGGCGAGCAGTACTTC.